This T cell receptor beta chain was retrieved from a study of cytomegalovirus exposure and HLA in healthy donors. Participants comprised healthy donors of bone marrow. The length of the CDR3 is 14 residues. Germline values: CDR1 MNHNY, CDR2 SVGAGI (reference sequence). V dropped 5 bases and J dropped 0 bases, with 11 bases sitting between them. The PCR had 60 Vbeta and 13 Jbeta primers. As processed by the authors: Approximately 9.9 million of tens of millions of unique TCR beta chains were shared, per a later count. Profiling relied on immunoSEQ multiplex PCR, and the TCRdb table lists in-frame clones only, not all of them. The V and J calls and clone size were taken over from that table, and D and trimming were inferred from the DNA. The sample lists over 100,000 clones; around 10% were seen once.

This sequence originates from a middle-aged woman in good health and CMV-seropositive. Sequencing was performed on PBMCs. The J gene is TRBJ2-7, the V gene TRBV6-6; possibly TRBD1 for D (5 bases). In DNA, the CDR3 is TGTGCCAGCAGTCCGACAGCCCCCTCCTACGAGCAGTACTTC. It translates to CASSPTAPSYEQYF.